The 32 T cell receptor beta chains in this list originate from one sample, sequenced in a study of blood T cell repertoires in COVID-19. Clones were sequenced by immunoSEQ multiplex PCR, and TCRdb holds only the in-frame ones, with some missing. The table records 140,000 to 150,000 clones, about 90% of them present only once. Sequences were obtained from peripheral blood. The receptors shown here come from a man older than 75 with acute or convalescent COVID-19.

The genes are TRBV4-2 and TRBJ1-4, with TRBD1 as a possible D gene (6 bases). The germline V and J ends were trimmed by 8 bases and 5 bases, with 15 bases remaining between them. CDR3 size: 14 residues. CDR1 is LGHNA and CDR2 is YNFKEQ in the germline V gene. The CDR3 DNA is TGTGCCAGCGGGACTACAGGGAACAATGAAAAACTGTTTTTT. Its translation is CASGTTGNNEKLFF.

The chain is built from TRBV5-1 and TRBJ2-2; 8 bases are shared with TRBD2. CDR3 length: 16 residues. V lost 0 bases and J lost 1; bases outside the gene matches: 2. Germline lookup yields CDR1 SGHRS and CDR2 YFSETQ. The CDR3 DNA is TGCGCCAGCAGCTTGGTGGCGGGAGGGAACACCGGGGAGCTGTTTTTT. Its translation is CASSLVAGGNTGELFF.

With regard to this clone: This CDR3 is also generated by other DNA sequences in the sample. The gene calls are TRBV3-1 (or the pseudogene TRBV3-2) and TRBJ1-1; TRBD1 might be the D (5 bases). The CDR3 runs to 13 residues. Looked up from germline, CDR1 is LGHDT and CDR2 is YNNKEL (reference sequence). The V end lost 3 bases, the J end lost 4 bases, and 9 bases lay between the germline ends. CDR3 residues: CASSHGGGTEAFF. The CDR3, as DNA: TGTGCCAGCAGCCACGGGGGAGGCACTGAAGCTTTCTTT.

The sample holds a few counts of this clone. The chain is built from TRBV30 and TRBJ1-2; D is perhaps TRBD1 (6 bases). CDR1 and CDR2 (germline): GTSNPN, SVGIG (reference sequence). The V gene lost 4 bases and the J gene lost 8 bases, with 11 bases spanning the gap. The CDR3 runs to 11 residues. The CDR3 is CAWTVGGGYTF. The CDR3 DNA reads as TGTGCCTGGACCGTTGGGGGCGGCTACACCTTC. The full variable domain, its missing parts supplied by reference TRBV30 and TRBJ1-2, is SQTIHQWPATLVQPVGSPLSLECTVEGTSNPNLYWYRQAAGRGLQLLFYSVGIGQISSEVPQNLSASRPQDRQFILSSKKLLLSDSGFYLCAWTVGGGYTFGSGTRLTVV.

The J gene is TRBJ2-1, the V gene TRBV7-8; 12 bases fit TRBD2. The germline gives CDR1 SGHVS, CDR2 FQNEAQ. The CDR3 covers 16 residues. J was trimmed by 5 bases and V by 4 bases; bases with no gene match: 6. In nucleotides, the CDR3 is TGTGCCAGCAGCTCGAGGACTAGCGGGGTCCACAATGAGCAGTTCTTC. Residues: CASSSRTSGVHNEQFF.

This clone was seen only once. The chain recombines TRBV19 with TRBJ1-5; 8 nucleotides line up with TRBD1. Germline CDR1 LNHDA, CDR2 SQIVND (reference sequence). The CDR3 has 13 amino acids. The V and J ends lost 4 bases and 7 bases, in that order; junction bases with no gene match: 3. The CDR3 protein is CASSRDRGQPQHF. The DNA for the CDR3 is TGTGCCAGTAGTAGAGACAGGGGCCAGCCCCAGCATTTT.

J is TRBJ1-1 and V is TRBV7-9, with D uncertain. V lost 4 bases, J lost 3 bases, and 18 bases lay in between. The CDR3 is made up of 16 amino acids. Germline values: CDR1 SEHNR, CDR2 FQNEAQ (reference sequence). This CDR3 reads CASSSLSDGHYTEAFF. The CDR3 nucleotides are TGTGCCAGCAGCTCACTCAGCGACGGCCACTACACTGAAGCTTTCTTT.

J is TRBJ1-5 and V is TRBV11-2; 9 nucleotides align to TRBD1. CDR3 length equals 15 residues. Germline V gene data show CDR1 as SGHAT and CDR2 as FQNNGV. The ends lost 5 bases at V and 4 bases at J; junction bases unmatched: 6. CDR3 in DNA: TGTGCCAGCAGCCGGACAGGGGCCGTTAATCAGCCCCAGCATTTT. Amino acid sequence: CASSRTGAVNQPQHF.

The chain uses TRBV5-1 and TRBJ1-3, with a weak D call TRBD1 (6 bases). The CDR3 is 15 amino acids. Between the trimmed V and J ends, which lost 5 bases and 0 bases, there was a span of 12 bases. The germline V gene has CDR1 SGHRS and CDR2 YFSETQ. DNA of the CDR3: TGCGCCAGCAGTTCGGACAGCTTCTCTGGAAACACCATATATTTT. It is translated as CASSSDSFSGNTIYF.

The table lists this clone with a few counts. This rearrangement joins TRBV20-1 to TRBJ2-7, with D tentatively TRBD1 (5 bases). V was shortened by 3 bases and J by 5 bases, with 14 bases between the two germline ends. This CDR3 is 13 amino acids long. CDR1 DFQATT and CDR2 SNEGSKA come from the germline V gene (reference sequence). CDR3 in amino acids: CSASKGIPDEQYF. Here the CDR3 DNA reads TGCAGTGCTAGTAAGGGGATACCCGACGAGCAGTACTTC.

This clone was seen once. The chain links TRBV19 to TRBJ2-1, with TRBD1 as a possible D gene (6 bases). Germline-derived CDR1 and CDR2 are LNHDA and SQIVND (reference sequence). The CDR3 runs 15 residues. V lost 7 bases and J lost 1, with 14 bases in between. The CDR3 loop reads CASTQGLQSYNEQFF. In nucleotides, the CDR3 is TGTGCCAGTACTCAGGGGCTGCAATCCTACAATGAGCAGTTCTTC.

The rearrangement joins TRBV9 to TRBJ2-7; 10 bases align to TRBD1. This CDR3 is 15 amino acids long. V dropped 3 bases and J dropped 5; count of bases not matched to a gene: 8. Germline assignment: CDR1 SGDLS and CDR2 YYNGEE. CDR3 amino acids: CASSATPTGGHEQYF. The DNA of the CDR3 is TGTGCCAGCAGCGCCACCCCGACAGGGGGCCACGAGCAGTACTTC.

The CDR3 loop reads CASTLSGSVLDGYTF. The CDR3 DNA sequence: TGTGCCAGCACTCTTTCAGGGTCGGTTCTAGATGGCTACACCTTC. The V gene is TRBV6-5, the J gene TRBJ1-2, with TRBD1 as a possible D gene (5 bases). Trimming pared 7 bases from V and 6 bases from J, leaving 21 bases between. This CDR3 is 15 amino acids long. Germline loops: CDR1 MNHEY, CDR2 SVGAGI.

The V call is TRBV30, the J call TRBJ2-1, with TRBD1 identical over 7 bases. This CDR3 is 13 amino acids long. Losses at the gene ends were 5 bases for V and 4 bases for J; bases not matched to a gene: 5. Germline CDR1 and CDR2: GTSNPN and SVGIG (reference sequence). The CDR3 DNA follows: TGTGCCTGGGCCCGGGACAGATACAATGAGCAGTTCTTC. Translated, it gives CAWARDRYNEQFF.

The chain combines TRBV5-4 with TRBJ2-6, with D possibly being TRBD2 (6 bases). The CDR3 is made up of 18 amino acids. Looked up from germline, CDR1 is SGHNT and CDR2 is YYREEE (reference sequence). V lost 3 bases and J lost 4, with 20 bases in between. The CDR3 nucleotides are TGTGCCAGCAGCTCACCGCGGGGTGGCATAGGGGGGGCCAACGTCCTGACTTTC. This translates into CASSSPRGGIGGANVLTF.

In its sample, this clone was seen many times. This rearrangement joins TRBV4-1 to TRBJ2-7, with D tentatively TRBD2 (6 bases). Germline V lookup: CDR1 MGHRA, CDR2 YSYEKL. The V end was cut by 4 bases, the J end by 7 bases, with 20 bases between. The CDR3 length is 15 residues. Written as DNA, the CDR3 is TGCGCCAGCAGCCCCCGGGACTCCCCCCGAGAGGAGCAGTACTTC. Its translation is CASSPRDSPREEQYF.

This clone is a singleton in its sample. This chain links TRBV10-2 with TRBJ2-1; TRBD2 might be the D (6 bases). Per the germline V gene, CDR1 is WSHSY and CDR2 is SAAADI. The CDR3 spans 15 residues. V shed 6 bases and J shed 1 base, with 13 bases lying between them. Here the CDR3 reads CASSPSSASYNEQFF. CDR3 nucleotide sequence: TGCGCCAGCAGCCCGTCTAGCGCTTCCTACAATGAGCAGTTCTTC.

The chain couples TRBV28 to TRBJ2-1, with 7 nucleotides matching TRBD2. The CDR3 covers 14 residues. Germline values: CDR1 MDHEN, CDR2 SYDVKM. J gave up 9 bases and V 2 bases, and 7 bases lay outside the gene matches. CDR3 residues: CASSLAREFLEQFF. The CDR3 region has the DNA TGTGCCAGCAGTTTAGCGCGGGAGTTCCTTGAGCAGTTCTTC. The full variable domain, with the rest looked up from reference TRBV28 and TRBJ2-1, is DVKVTQSSRYLVKRTGEKVFLECVQDMDHENMFWYRQDPGLGLRLIYFSYDVKMKEKGDIPEGYSVSREKKERFSLILESASTNQTSMYLCASSLAREFLEQFFGPGTRLTVL.

The gene calls are TRBV28 and TRBJ1-5; D perhaps matches TRBD1 (6 bases). Trimming stripped 4 bases from V and 7 bases from J, with 11 bases between. The CDR3 loop spans 13 amino acids. Germline assignment: CDR1 MDHEN and CDR2 SYDVKM. The CDR3 DNA is TGTGCCAGCAGTTCCCCGACAGGACAGCCCCAGCATTTT. Protein sequence: CASSSPTGQPQHF. The whole variable domain, remainder taken from reference TRBV28 and TRBJ1-5, is DVKVTQSSRYLVKRTGEKVFLECVQDMDHENMFWYRQDPGLGLRLIYFSYDVKMKEKGDIPEGYSVSREKKERFSLILESASTNQTSMYLCASSSPTGQPQHFGDGTRLSIL.

This rearrangement joins TRBV6-1 to TRBJ1-1; a possible D gene is TRBD1 (5 bases). This CDR3 region has 13 residues. The V gene lost 1 base and the J gene lost 10 bases, with 13 bases spanning the gap. From germline, CDR1 is MNHNS and CDR2 SASEGT. CDR3 amino acids: CASSEGQSFRAFF. For the CDR3, the DNA is TGTGCCAGCAGTGAAGGACAGTCATTTCGAGCTTTCTTT.

This clone is a singleton in its sample. The chain is built from TRBV19 and TRBJ2-7; maybe TRBD1 (6 bases). The CDR3 runs 16 residues. Germline CDR1 and CDR2: LNHDA and SQIVND (reference sequence). Trimming pared 4 bases from V and 0 bases from J, leaving 16 bases between. The CDR3 is CASSTQGQANSYEQYF. The CDR3, as DNA: TGTGCCAGTAGTACACAGGGACAAGCCAACTCCTACGAGCAGTACTTC.

The chain combines TRBV7-8 with TRBJ2-5; 10 positions agree with TRBD2. In germline, CDR1 is SGHVS, CDR2 FQNEAQ. This CDR3 region has 17 residues. V trimming: 4 bases; J trimming: 1 base; junction bases outside the gene matches: 9. The CDR3 reads CASSWISGRPIQETQYF. CDR3 nucleotide sequence: TGTGCCAGCAGCTGGATTAGCGGGAGGCCCATCCAAGAGACCCAGTACTTC.

The table lists this clone with a count of one. This chain uses TRBV15 with TRBJ2-3, with 12 bases aligning to TRBD2. The CDR3 covers 17 residues. CDR1 is LNHNV and CDR2 is YYDKDF in the germline V gene (reference sequence). V shed 0 bases, J shed 6 bases, and the junction held 7 bases outside the gene matches. Here the CDR3 reads CATSRDASGRGGDTQYF. CDR3 in DNA: TGTGCCACCAGCAGAGATGCTAGCGGGAGGGGAGGGGATACGCAGTATTTT. Using reference TRBV15 and TRBJ2-3 for the parts outside the CDR3, the full variable domain is DAMVIQNPRYQVTQFGKPVTLSCSQTLNHNVMYWYQQKSSQAPKLLFHYYDKDFNNEADTPDNFQSRRPNTSFCFLDIRSPGLGDTAMYLCATSRDASGRGGDTQYFGPGTRLTVL.

The chain is built from TRBV7-8 and TRBJ2-7; 8 bases are shared with TRBD1. The CDR3 spans 14 residues. The germline gives CDR1 SGHVS, CDR2 FQNEAQ. Trimming took 6 bases from V and 0 from J; bases not matched to a gene: 4. In DNA form, the CDR3 reads TGTGCCAGCAGACTTGACAGGGGCTCCTACGAGCAGTACTTC. Translating it yields CASRLDRGSYEQYF.

The V and J genes are TRBV28 and TRBJ2-3, with 7 positions matching TRBD1. V lost 2 bases to trimming and J lost 4 bases; unmatched junction nucleotides: 3. Germline V gene lookup returns CDR1 MDHEN and CDR2 SYDVKM. CDR3 length equals 14 residues. In nucleotides, the CDR3 is TGTGCCAGCAGTTTAGCCGACAGGGCAGATACGCAGTATTTT. Protein sequence: CASSLADRADTQYF.

This rearrangement joins TRBV19 to TRBJ2-1; 7 nucleotides agree with TRBD1. V dropped 3 bases and J dropped 7; count of bases not matched to a gene: 3. This CDR3 has 13 amino acids. Germline CDR1 reads LNHDA; CDR2 reads SQIVND (reference sequence). In DNA, the CDR3 is TGTGCCAGTAGTATCTACAGGGGAAATGAGCAGTTCTTC. It codes for CASSIYRGNEQFF.

The V call is TRBV5-1, the J call TRBJ2-1, with TRBD1 matching 8 bases. The CDR3 spans 16 residues. The V gene end was trimmed by 8 bases and the J gene end by 0 bases; junction bases not matched to a gene: 10. Germline loops: CDR1 SGHRS, CDR2 YFSETQ. This chain's CDR3 is CASRRGGTGSYNEQFF. The CDR3 DNA follows: TGCGCCAGTCGGCGGGGTGGGACAGGCTCCTACAATGAGCAGTTCTTC.

The chain uses TRBV7-9 and TRBJ2-6, with no clear D. The germline CDR1 and CDR2 sequences are SEHNR and FQNEAQ (reference sequence). Trimming removed 5 bases from V and 0 bases from J, with 8 bases in between. CDR3 length: 15 amino acids. CDR3 protein: CASSLEPSGANVLTF. For the CDR3, the DNA is TGTGCCAGCAGCCTAGAGCCCTCTGGGGCCAACGTCCTGACTTTC.

The J gene is TRBJ1-4, the V gene TRBV7-9, with 9 bases that match TRBD1. Looked up from germline, CDR1 is SEHNR and CDR2 is FQNEAQ (reference sequence). This CDR3 comprises 15 residues. The V and J ends lost 7 bases and 5 bases, in that order; junction bases with no gene match: 8. The DNA of the CDR3 is TGTGCCAGCACCAGGGACAGGGAAGAGAATGAAAAACTGTTTTTT. Encoded protein: CASTRDREENEKLFF.

The CDR3 sequence: CASSLKRAGGDYGYTF. The CDR3 DNA is TGTGCCAGCAGTCTAAAGAGGGCAGGGGGCGACTATGGCTACACCTTC. The chain joins TRBV28 to TRBJ1-2; TRBD1 matches 8 bases. J lost 3 bases, V lost 5 bases, and 11 bases had no gene match. CDR1 is MDHEN, CDR2 SYDVKM, per germline. The CDR3 totals 16 residues.

This clone has just one count. The chain recombines TRBV5-1 with TRBJ2-1, with 11 bases fitting TRBD2. Per germline, CDR1 SGHRS and CDR2 YFSETQ. Germline trimming cut 1 base from V and 1 base from J; bases unmatched to any gene: 7. The CDR3 consists of 18 residues. The CDR3 coding sequence is TGCGCCAGCAGCTTGTTAGTTAGCGGGGGGGCATCCTACAATGAGCAGTTCTTC. This encodes CASSLLVSGGASYNEQFF.

V usage is TRBV5-1 and J usage is TRBJ1-1; 12 bases match TRBD1. CDR1 and CDR2 from the germline V gene are SGHRS and YFSETQ. The CDR3 totals 15 residues. V dropped 3 bases and J dropped 5; count of bases not matched to a gene: 5. CDR3 sequence: CASSWGTGGWTEAFF. The CDR3 nucleotides are TGCGCCAGCAGCTGGGGGACAGGGGGCTGGACTGAAGCTTTCTTT.